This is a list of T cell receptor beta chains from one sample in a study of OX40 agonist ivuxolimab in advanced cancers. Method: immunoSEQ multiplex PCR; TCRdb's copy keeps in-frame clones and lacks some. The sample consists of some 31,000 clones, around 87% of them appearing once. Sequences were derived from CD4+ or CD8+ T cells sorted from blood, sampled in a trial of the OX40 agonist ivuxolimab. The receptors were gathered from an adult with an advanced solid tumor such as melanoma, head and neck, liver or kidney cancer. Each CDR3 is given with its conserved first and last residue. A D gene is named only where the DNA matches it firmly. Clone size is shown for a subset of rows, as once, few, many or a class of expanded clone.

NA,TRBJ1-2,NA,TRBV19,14,CASSTQAVVHGYTF,TGTGCCAGTAGTACACAGGCCGTGGTTCATGGCTACACCTTC
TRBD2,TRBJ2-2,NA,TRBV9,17,CASSVGTSGVNTGELFF,TGTGCCAGCAGCGTTGGTACTAGCGGTGTGAACACCGGGGAGCTGTTTTTT
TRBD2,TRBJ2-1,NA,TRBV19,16,CASSISPGGVNNEQFF,TGTGCCAGTAGTATTTCCCCGGGGGGGGTAAACAATGAGCAGTTCTTC
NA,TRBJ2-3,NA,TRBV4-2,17,CASSQEARGPGADTQYF,TGTGCCAGCAGCCAAGAGGCCAGGGGCCCGGGTGCAGATACGCAGTATTTT
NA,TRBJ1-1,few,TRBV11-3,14,CASSGPGANTEAFF,TGTGCCAGCAGCGGACCTGGGGCGAACACTGAAGCTTTCTTT
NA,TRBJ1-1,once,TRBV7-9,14,CASTALGENTEAFF,TGTGCCAGCACCGCCCTGGGGGAGAACACTGAAGCTTTCTTT
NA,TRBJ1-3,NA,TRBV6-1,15,CASSERRGFGNTIYF,TGTGCCAGCAGTGAGAGAAGGGGTTTTGGAAACACCATATATTTT
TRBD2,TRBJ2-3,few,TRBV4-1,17,CASSQSPGLAGADTQYF,TGCGCCAGCAGCCAATCCCCAGGACTAGCGGGTGCAGATACGCAGTATTTT
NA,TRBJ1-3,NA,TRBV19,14,CASSQGSAGNTIYF,TGTGCCAGTAGTCAGGGGAGCGCTGGAAACACCATATATTTT
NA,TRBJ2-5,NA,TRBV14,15,CASSPYLAMEETQYF,TGTGCCAGCAGCCCCTACCTCGCAATGGAAGAGACCCAGTACTTC
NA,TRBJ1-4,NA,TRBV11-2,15,CASSLDISFNEKLFF,TGTGCCAGCAGCTTAGATATCAGTTTTAATGAAAAACTGTTTTTT
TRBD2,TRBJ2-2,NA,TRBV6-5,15,CASSLAGADVGELFF,TGTGCCAGCAGTTTGGCGGGAGCCGATGTCGGGGAGCTGTTTTTT
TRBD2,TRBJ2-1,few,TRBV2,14,CASTLSRGGNEQFF,TGTGCCAGTACCCTTTCGAGGGGAGGGAATGAGCAGTTCTTC
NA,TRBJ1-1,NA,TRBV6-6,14,CASSATGGNTEAFF,TGTGCCAGCAGTGCCACGGGTGGGAACACTGAAGCTTTCTTT
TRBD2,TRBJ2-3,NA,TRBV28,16,CASSPTAGGFTDTQYF,TGTGCCAGCAGCCCCACCGCGGGAGGGTTCACAGATACGCAGTATTTT
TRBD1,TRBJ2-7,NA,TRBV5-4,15,CASSLQGAQGYEQYF,TGTGCCAGCAGCTTACAGGGGGCTCAAGGTTACGAGCAGTACTTC
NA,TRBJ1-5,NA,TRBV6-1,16,CASSDTSAWVDQPQHF,TGTGCCAGCAGTGACACATCCGCCTGGGTCGATCAGCCCCAGCATTTT
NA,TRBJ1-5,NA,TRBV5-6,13,CASSHRAGQPQHF,TGTGCCAGCAGCCACAGGGCTGGGCAGCCCCAGCATTTT
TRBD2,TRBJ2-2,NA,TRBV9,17,CASSVASGSISTGELFF,TGTGCCAGCAGCGTAGCCAGCGGGAGTATCAGTACCGGGGAGCTGTTTTTT
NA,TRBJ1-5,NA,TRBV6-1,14,CASSDHRVNQPQHF,TGTGCCAGCAGTGATCACAGGGTTAATCAGCCCCAGCATTTT
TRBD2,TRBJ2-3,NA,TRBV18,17,CASSALAGGPSTDTQYF,TGTGCCAGCTCAGCCCTAGCGGGAGGGCCTAGCACAGATACGCAGTATTTT
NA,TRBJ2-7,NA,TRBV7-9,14,CASSHEVSSYEQYF,TGTGCCAGCTCCCATGAAGTCAGCTCCTACGAGCAGTACTTC
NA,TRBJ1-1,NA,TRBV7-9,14,CASIPTGGTTEAFF,TGTGCCAGCATCCCTACGGGAGGGACCACTGAAGCTTTCTTT
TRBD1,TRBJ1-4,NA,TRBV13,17,CASSLGGPRQGREKLFF,TGTGCCAGCAGCTTAGGAGGGCCCAGACAGGGGCGCGAAAAACTGTTTTTT
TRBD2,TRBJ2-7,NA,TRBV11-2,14,CASSLQRDFYEQYF,TGTGCCAGCAGCTTACAGCGGGATTTCTACGAGCAGTACTTC
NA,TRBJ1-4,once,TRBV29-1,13,CSAAEWANEKLFF,TGCAGCGCCGCTGAGTGGGCAAATGAAAAACTGTTTTTT
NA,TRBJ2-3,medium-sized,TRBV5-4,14,CASSPYVSTDTQYF,TGTGCCAGCAGCCCATACGTTAGCACAGATACGCAGTATTTT
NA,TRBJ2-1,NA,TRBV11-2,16,CASSSVRLSGDNEQFF,TGTGCCAGCAGCTCCGTAAGACTTTCCGGGGACAATGAGCAGTTCTTC
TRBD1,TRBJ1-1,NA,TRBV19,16,CASRNRGGGINTEAFF,TGTGCCAGTAGGAACAGGGGAGGAGGTATAAACACTGAAGCTTTCTTT
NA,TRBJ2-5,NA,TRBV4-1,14,CASSQADGPETQYF,TGCGCCAGCAGCCAAGCTGACGGGCCGGAGACCCAGTACTTC
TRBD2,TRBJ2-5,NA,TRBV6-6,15,CASSTGTSGQETQYF,TGTGCCAGCAGTACCGGGACTAGCGGACAAGAGACCCAGTACTTC
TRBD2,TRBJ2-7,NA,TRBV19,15,CASSIFSGSRYEQYF,TGTGCCAGTAGTATCTTTAGCGGGAGTAGGTACGAGCAGTACTTC
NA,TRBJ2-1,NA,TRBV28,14,CASIPGGGGTEQFF,TGTGCCAGCATCCCCGGGGGTGGAGGGACTGAGCAGTTCTTC
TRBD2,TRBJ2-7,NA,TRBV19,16,CASSPAGLAVSYEQYF,TGTGCCAGTAGTCCCGCGGGACTAGCGGTTTCCTACGAGCAGTACTTC